These T cell receptor beta chains were read from a single sample in a study of glioma-infiltrating T cells. TCRdb passed the multiplex PCR reads through MiXCR, listing each CDR3 protein once. The sample includes about 89,000 distinct CDR3 sequences, 23% of them seen just once. Material: glioma tissue, nonneoplastic brain tissue, or PBMCs (not recorded which). All receptors derive from a human donor with low-grade glioma or glioblastoma, undergoing nonglioma brain surgery, or in good health (not recorded which). Each CDR3 is given with its conserved first and last residue. The order of the fields is CDR3 DNA, CDR3 protein, V gene, J gene, clone size, D gene. The D gene is left open where the match is weak. The size of a clone is reported for some rows only, either as once, few or many, or as a class for expanded clones.

DNA: TGTGCCAGCACGGGACTTCGAGGTTACGAGCAGTACTTC
CDR3: CASTGLRGYEQYF
V: TRBV12-3/TRBV12-4
J: TRBJ2-7
size: .
D: .

DNA: TGTGCCAGCAGCTTGCTCAATGAGCAGTTCTTC
CDR3: CASSLLNEQFF
V: TRBV7-2
J: TRBJ2-1
size: many
D: .

DNA: TGTGCCAGCACCAGGCCACGGGAGAACACTGAAGCTTTCTTT
CDR3: CASTRPRENTEAFF
V: TRBV6-2/TRBV6-3
J: TRBJ1-1
size: many
D: .

DNA: TGCAGTGCTAGAGATACGGGCGCGAACACTGAAGCTTTCTTT
CDR3: CSARDTGANTEAFF
V: TRBV20-1
J: TRBJ1-1
size: medium-sized
D: .

DNA: TGTGCCAGCAGCTTATCCAGCAGTAAAGAGACCCAGTACTTC
CDR3: CASSLSSSKETQYF
V: TRBV7-9
J: TRBJ2-5
size: many
D: .

DNA: TGCAGCGTTGCCGGACAGTCTAACTATGGCTACACCTTC
CDR3: CSVAGQSNYGYTF
V: TRBV29-1
J: TRBJ1-2
size: many
D: .

DNA: TGTGCCAGTAGTCCCCGACTAGCGGGAGGGCGATCCTACAATGAGCAGTTCTTC
CDR3: CASSPRLAGGRSYNEQFF
V: TRBV19
J: TRBJ2-1
size: many
D: TRBD2

DNA: TGTGCCAGCAGGCACAGACAGGCTTACAACACTGAAGCTTTCTTT
CDR3: CASRHRQAYNTEAFF
V: TRBV12-3/TRBV12-4
J: TRBJ1-1
size: many
D: .

DNA: TGTGCCAGCTCACCGGAGGACAGCGGAGGCTACACCTTC
CDR3: CASSPEDSGGYTF
V: TRBV18
J: TRBJ1-2
size: few
D: .

DNA: TGCAGCTTCGCCCAAGAGTATTCCTACGAGCAGTACTTC
CDR3: CSFAQEYSYEQYF
V: TRBV29-1
J: TRBJ2-7
size: many
D: .

DNA: TGTGCCAGCTCACCAAGGGACACATGGACAGGAGCTTACGAGCAGTACTTC
CDR3: CASSPRDTWTGAYEQYF
V: TRBV18
J: TRBJ2-7
size: .
D: TRBD1

DNA: TGTGCCACCAGCAGATCCAGGGGAGGGAGGTACGAGCAGTACTTC
CDR3: CATSRSRGGRYEQYF
V: TRBV15
J: TRBJ2-7
size: many
D: .

DNA: TGTGCCAGCAGAACCGGGACTAGACAAGAGACCCAGTACTTC
CDR3: CASRTGTRQETQYF
V: TRBV2
J: TRBJ2-5
size: many
D: TRBD2

DNA: TGTGCCAGCAGGGACGACTTAGTTTACGAGCAGTACTTC
CDR3: CASRDDLVYEQYF
V: TRBV6-1
J: TRBJ2-7
size: many
D: .

DNA: TGCGCCAGCAGCTTGGAGATGGGACAGGGGAACACTGAAGCTTTCTTT
CDR3: CASSLEMGQGNTEAFF
V: TRBV5-1
J: TRBJ1-1
size: many
D: TRBD1

DNA: TGTGCCAGCAGCTTTGAGCGGTCCCCAGATACGCAGTATTTT
CDR3: CASSFERSPDTQYF
V: TRBV7-9
J: TRBJ2-3
size: many
D: .

DNA: TGCAGTGCTAGAGTGTCCTACTTGGGGGGTAGCACAGATACGCAGTATTTT
CDR3: CSARVSYLGGSTDTQYF
V: TRBV20-1
J: TRBJ2-3
size: many
D: .

DNA: TGTGCCAGCACCCCGAGCGGAAACTATGGCTACACCTTC
CDR3: CASTPSGNYGYTF
V: TRBV7-9
J: TRBJ1-2
size: .
D: .

DNA: TGTGCCAGCACCTCCGTGGGTTGGCCCTACGAGCAGTACTTC
CDR3: CASTSVGWPYEQYF
V: TRBV28
J: TRBJ2-7
size: many
D: .

DNA: TGCAGTGCCCCTACCTATTCACAGATATCGCAGTATTTT
CDR3: CSAPTYSQISQYF
V: TRBV20-1
J: TRBJ2-3
size: many
D: .

DNA: TGCAGCGTTCTGCCGGCAACTAATGAAAAACTGTTTTTT
CDR3: CSVLPATNEKLFF
V: TRBV29-1
J: TRBJ1-4
size: .
D: .

DNA: TGTGCCAGCAAGGACAGGGCGAACACTGAAGCTTTCTTT
CDR3: CASKDRANTEAFF
V: TRBV25-1
J: TRBJ1-1
size: many
D: TRBD1

DNA: TGTGCCAGCTCACCAATGGCAGACTACTCAGCTTTCTTT
CDR3: CASSPMADYSAFF
V: TRBV18
J: TRBJ1-1
size: many
D: .

DNA: TGCGCCAGCAGCCAAGAGGTCGAGGGAGGGCCGGTACAAGAGACCCAGTACTTC
CDR3: CASSQEVEGGPVQETQYF
V: TRBV4-1
J: TRBJ2-5
size: .
D: TRBD2

DNA: TGCGCCAGCAGCTTGGTTGCTGGGACGGGAGGAAACACCATATATTTT
CDR3: CASSLVAGTGGNTIYF
V: TRBV5-1
J: TRBJ1-3
size: .
D: .

DNA: TGTGCCAGTAGGTCCCTCGGACTAGCGGGAGGGGGATCCTACAATGAGCAGTTCTTC
CDR3: CASRSLGLAGGGSYNEQFF
V: TRBV19
J: TRBJ2-1
size: many
D: TRBD2

DNA: TGCAGTGCTAGACAGGGGCGGACGAACACTGAAGCTTTCTTT
CDR3: CSARQGRTNTEAFF
V: TRBV20-1
J: TRBJ1-1
size: many
D: .

DNA: TGTGCCAGCAGCTCCACAGGTTACAGGGAGACCCAGTACTTC
CDR3: CASSSTGYRETQYF
V: TRBV7-2
J: TRBJ2-5
size: many
D: .

DNA: TGTGCCAGCAGTTTCCGACAGATCGCTGAAGCTTTCTTT
CDR3: CASSFRQIAEAFF
V: TRBV6-2/TRBV6-3
J: TRBJ1-1
size: medium-sized
D: .

DNA: TGTGCCAGTAGGGACAGGGCCGGGAACACTGAAGCTTTCTTT
CDR3: CASRDRAGNTEAFF
V: TRBV19
J: TRBJ1-1
size: many
D: TRBD1

DNA: TGCAGTGCTCCGACTAGCGGGGGACCCTACGAGCAGTACTTC
CDR3: CSAPTSGGPYEQYF
V: TRBV20-1
J: TRBJ2-7
size: many
D: TRBD2

DNA: TGTGCCAGCCGGACAGGGGTTTCCTACAATGAGCAGTTCTTC
CDR3: CASRTGVSYNEQFF
V: TRBV27
J: TRBJ2-1
size: many
D: TRBD1

DNA: TGCAGCGTTGGGGGTAGGGGACAAGGCTACACCTTC
CDR3: CSVGGRGQGYTF
V: TRBV29-1
J: TRBJ1-2
size: many
D: .

DNA: TGTGCCAGTAGAAGGGAGTCGGCTAACTATGGCTACACCTTC
CDR3: CASRRESANYGYTF
V: TRBV19
J: TRBJ1-2
size: many
D: .

DNA: TGTGCCAGCAGCGCCCGACAGGCACAAGAGACCCAGTACTTC
CDR3: CASSARQAQETQYF
V: TRBV9
J: TRBJ2-5
size: few
D: .

DNA: TGCAGTGCTAGAGTCGCCAGGGGGGAGCCCCAGCATTTT
CDR3: CSARVARGEPQHF
V: TRBV20-1
J: TRBJ1-5
size: many
D: TRBD1

DNA: TGCGCCAGCAGCCAAGATGGAGCTAATAATTCACCCCTCCACTTT
CDR3: CASSQDGANNSPLHF
V: TRBV4-1
J: TRBJ1-6
size: many
D: .

DNA: TGTGCCAGCAGCCCTAGGGGACAGGGGTATCAGCCCCAGCATTTT
CDR3: CASSPRGQGYQPQHF
V: TRBV12-3/TRBV12-4
J: TRBJ1-5
size: many
D: TRBD1

DNA: TGCGTCACCCTGCAGTCGGTGCCCCGGCCCCAGCATTTT
CDR3: CVTLQSVPRPQHF
V: TRBV5-1
J: TRBJ1-5
size: .
D: .

DNA: TGTGCCAGCTCCTTAGCGGGTATAAACAATGAGCAGTTCTTC
CDR3: CASSLAGINNEQFF
V: TRBV6-1
J: TRBJ2-1
size: few
D: TRBD2

DNA: TGCGCCAGCAGCCAAGAACAGAGGAATAAGCAGCTCTTC
CDR3: CASSQEQRNKQLF
V: TRBV4-1
J: TRBJ2-1
size: .
D: .

DNA: TGTGCCAGCAAACAGGGATATGGGACCCAGTACTTC
CDR3: CASKQGYGTQYF
V: TRBV12-3/TRBV12-4
J: TRBJ2-5
size: many
D: .

DNA: TGCAGTGCTAGAGATCGGGTCGGGTACTACGAGCAGTACTTC
CDR3: CSARDRVGYYEQYF
V: TRBV20-1
J: TRBJ2-7
size: many
D: .

DNA: TGTGCCAGCAGCCGGACTAGCGGGGGGGCAGAGACCCAGTACTTC
CDR3: CASSRTSGGAETQYF
V: TRBV2
J: TRBJ2-5
size: many
D: TRBD2

DNA: TGTGCCAGCAGCTATAACAGGGAAGGCGTTGACTTC
CDR3: CASSYNREGVDF
V: TRBV6-1
J: TRBJ2-1
size: many
D: .